The sequence of this TCR beta chain was determined in a study of T cells expressing NK-cell markers. Study-level points and caveats: Whether expanded NKG2C+ T cell clones were HCMV specific stayed uncertain.

Per the germline V gene, CDR1 is LGHNA and CDR2 is YNFKEQ. This CDR3 has 16 amino acids. 5'RACE template switching with UMIs generated TCR beta cDNA. TCRdb processed the 5' RACE reads again and assigns one entry to each CDR3 protein, with no DNA. This table holds 160,000 or so distinct CDR3 sequences. A note on this clonotype: Its antigen is not known.

V and J are TRBV4-2 and TRBJ2-7; TCRdb proposes TRBD2, but this gene call is untestable without DNA. The sequence was collected from a woman aged 18 to 75 in good health. The sample taken for sequencing was blood T cells: a sorted CD56 or NKG2C T cell subset, CD4+ or CD8+ T cells, or bulk PBMC T cells (not recorded which). CDR3: CASSQSSGGAPYEQYF.